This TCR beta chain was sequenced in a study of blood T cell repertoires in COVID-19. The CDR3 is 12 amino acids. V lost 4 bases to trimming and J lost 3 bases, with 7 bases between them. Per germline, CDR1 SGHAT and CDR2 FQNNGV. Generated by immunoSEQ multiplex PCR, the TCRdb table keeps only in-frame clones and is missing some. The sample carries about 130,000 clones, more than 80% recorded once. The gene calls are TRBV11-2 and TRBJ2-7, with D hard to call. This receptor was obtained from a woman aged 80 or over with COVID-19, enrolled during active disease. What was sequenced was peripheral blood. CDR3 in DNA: TGTGCCAGCAGCTCGACACACTACGAGCAGTACTTC. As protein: CASSSTHYEQYF.